This T cell receptor (beta chain) was retrieved from a study of blood T cell repertoires in COVID-19. Across the study: Acute-phase and convalescent COVID-19 samples originated in the United States, Italy and Spain.

The CDR3 is 21 residues long. This table comes from immunoSEQ multiplex PCR, and its TCRdb copy is limited to in-frame clones, with some not included. The table lists 270,000 or so clones, roughly 89% of them singletons, with 8.5% to 14% in the top ten. This sequence joins TRBV21-1 and TRBJ1-1; TRBD1, the table's D call, was not compared with the DNA. TRBV21-1 has pseudogene status. The source material was peripheral blood. The receptor comes from a woman in her thirties with COVID-19, enrolled during active disease. The CDR3 is CASSTRQRDPGQGGKNTEAFF. The CDR3 coding sequence is TGTGCCAGCAGCACCCGCCAGAGAGACCCGGGACAGGGGGGGAAGAACACTGAAGCTTTCTTT.